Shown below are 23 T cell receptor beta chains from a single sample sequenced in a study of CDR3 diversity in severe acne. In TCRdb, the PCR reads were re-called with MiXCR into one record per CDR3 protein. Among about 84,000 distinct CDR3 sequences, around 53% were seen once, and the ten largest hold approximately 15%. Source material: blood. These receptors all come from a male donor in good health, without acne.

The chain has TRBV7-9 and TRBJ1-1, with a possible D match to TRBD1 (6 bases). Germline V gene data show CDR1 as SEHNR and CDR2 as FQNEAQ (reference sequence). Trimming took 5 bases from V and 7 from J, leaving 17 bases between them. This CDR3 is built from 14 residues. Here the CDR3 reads CASSAAGGADEAFF. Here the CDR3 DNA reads TGTGCCAGCAGCGCCGCCGGGGGCGCAGATGAAGCTTTCTTT.

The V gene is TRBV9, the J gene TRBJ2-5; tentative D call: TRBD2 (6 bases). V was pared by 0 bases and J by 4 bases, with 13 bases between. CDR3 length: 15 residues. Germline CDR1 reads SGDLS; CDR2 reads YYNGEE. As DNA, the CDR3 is TGTGCCAGCAGCGTAGCTTTGGCGGGAAGAGAGACCCAGTACTTC. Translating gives CASSVALAGRETQYF.

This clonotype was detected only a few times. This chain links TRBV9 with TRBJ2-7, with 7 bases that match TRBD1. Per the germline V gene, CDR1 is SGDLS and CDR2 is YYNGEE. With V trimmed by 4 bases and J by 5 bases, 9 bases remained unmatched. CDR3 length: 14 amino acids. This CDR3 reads CASSRDSVSDEQYF. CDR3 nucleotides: TGTGCCAGCAGCCGGGACAGTGTTAGCGACGAGCAGTACTTC.

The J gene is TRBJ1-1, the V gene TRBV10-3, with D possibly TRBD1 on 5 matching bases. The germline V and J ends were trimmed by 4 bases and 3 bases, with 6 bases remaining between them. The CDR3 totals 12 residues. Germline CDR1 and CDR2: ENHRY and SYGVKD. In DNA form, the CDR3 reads TGTGCCATCAGTGGGGGGGACACTGAAGCTTTCTTT. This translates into CAISGGDTEAFF.

The CDR3 region is CASSPSTVPGTEAFF. DNA of the CDR3: TGTGCCAGCAGCCCGAGCACCGTCCCGGGCACTGAAGCTTTCTTT. The chain is built from TRBV7-6 and TRBJ1-1; D unclear. This CDR3 has 15 residues. The germline gives CDR1 SGHVS, CDR2 FNYEAQ. Between the trimmed V and J ends, which lost 5 bases and 4 bases, there was a span of 17 bases.

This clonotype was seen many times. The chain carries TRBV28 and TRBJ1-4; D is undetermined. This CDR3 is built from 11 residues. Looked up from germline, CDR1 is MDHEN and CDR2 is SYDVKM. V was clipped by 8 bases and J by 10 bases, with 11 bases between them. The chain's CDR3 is CASLAGGKLFF. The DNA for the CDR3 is TGTGCCAGCTTGGCTGGTGGAAAACTGTTTTTT.

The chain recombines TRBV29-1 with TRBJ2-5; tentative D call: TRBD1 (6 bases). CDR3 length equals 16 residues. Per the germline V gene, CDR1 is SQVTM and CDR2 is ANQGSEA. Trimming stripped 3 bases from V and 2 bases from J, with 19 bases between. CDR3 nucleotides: TGCAGCGTTGATATGAGAGGGGGACCGACTCAAGAGACCCAGTACTTC. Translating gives CSVDMRGGPTQETQYF.

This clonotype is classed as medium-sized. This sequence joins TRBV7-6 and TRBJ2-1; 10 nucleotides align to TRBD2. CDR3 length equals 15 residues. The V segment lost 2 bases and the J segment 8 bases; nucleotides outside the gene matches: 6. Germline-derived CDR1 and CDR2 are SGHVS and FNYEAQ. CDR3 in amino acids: CASSLLAGEVHEQFF. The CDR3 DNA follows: TGTGCCAGCAGCTTACTAGCGGGAGAAGTACATGAGCAGTTCTTC.

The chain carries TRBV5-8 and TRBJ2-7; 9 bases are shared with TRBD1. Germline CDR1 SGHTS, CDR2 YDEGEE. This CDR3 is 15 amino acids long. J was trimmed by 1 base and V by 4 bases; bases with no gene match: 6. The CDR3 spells CASSRRDRESYEQYF. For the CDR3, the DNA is TGTGCCAGCAGCCGGCGGGACAGGGAATCCTACGAGCAGTACTTC. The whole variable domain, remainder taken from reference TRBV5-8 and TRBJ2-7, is EAGVTQSPTHLIKTRGQQATLRCSPISGHTSVYWYQQALGLGLQFLLWYDEGEERNRGNFPPRFSGRQFPNYSSELNVNALELEDSALYLCASSRRDRESYEQYFGPGTRLTVT.

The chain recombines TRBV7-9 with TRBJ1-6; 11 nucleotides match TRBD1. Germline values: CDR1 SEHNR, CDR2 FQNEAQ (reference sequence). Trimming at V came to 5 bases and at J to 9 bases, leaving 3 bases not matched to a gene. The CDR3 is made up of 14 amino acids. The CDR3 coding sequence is TGTGCCAGCAGCAAGGGACAGGGGGGTTCACCCCTCCACTTT. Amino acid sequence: CASSKGQGGSPLHF.

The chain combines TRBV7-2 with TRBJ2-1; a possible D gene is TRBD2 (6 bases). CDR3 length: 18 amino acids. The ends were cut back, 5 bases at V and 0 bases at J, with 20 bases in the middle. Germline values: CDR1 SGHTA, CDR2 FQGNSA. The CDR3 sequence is CASSVPGGGGRSYNEQFF. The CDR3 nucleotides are TGTGCCAGCAGCGTCCCCGGGGGAGGCGGACGCTCCTACAATGAGCAGTTCTTC. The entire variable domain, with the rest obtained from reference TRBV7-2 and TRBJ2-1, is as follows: GAGVSQSPSNKVTEKGKDVELRCDPISGHTALYWYRQSLGQGLEFLIYFQGNSAPDKSGLPSDRFSAERTGGSVSTLTIQRTQQEDSAVYLCASSVPGGGGRSYNEQFFGPGTRLTVL.

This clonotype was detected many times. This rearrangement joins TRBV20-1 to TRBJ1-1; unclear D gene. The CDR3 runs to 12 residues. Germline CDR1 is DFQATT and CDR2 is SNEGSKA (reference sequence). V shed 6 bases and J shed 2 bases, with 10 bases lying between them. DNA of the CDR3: TGCAGTGCCTGGACGGGAAACACTGAAGCTTTCTTT. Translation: CSAWTGNTEAFF.

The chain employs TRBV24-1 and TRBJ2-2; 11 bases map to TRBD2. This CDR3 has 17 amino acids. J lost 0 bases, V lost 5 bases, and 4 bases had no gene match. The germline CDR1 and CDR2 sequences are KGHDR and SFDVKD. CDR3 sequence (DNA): TGTGCCACCAGTGGCACGACTAGCGGGACGAACACCGGGGAGCTGTTTTTT. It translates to CATSGTTSGTNTGELFF.

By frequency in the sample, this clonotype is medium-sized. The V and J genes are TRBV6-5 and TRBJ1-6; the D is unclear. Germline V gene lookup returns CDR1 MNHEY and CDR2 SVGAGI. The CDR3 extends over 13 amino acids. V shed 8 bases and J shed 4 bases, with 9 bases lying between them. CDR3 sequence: CASRTGYNSPLHF. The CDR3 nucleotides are TGTGCCAGCCGAACGGGTTATAATTCACCCCTCCACTTT.

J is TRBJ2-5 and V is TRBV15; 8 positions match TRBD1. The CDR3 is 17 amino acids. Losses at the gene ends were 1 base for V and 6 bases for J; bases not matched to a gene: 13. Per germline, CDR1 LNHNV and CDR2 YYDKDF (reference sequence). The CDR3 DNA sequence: TGTGCCACCAGCAGAGCCGGGCGTACAGGGGGATCGAAGACCCAGTACTTC. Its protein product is CATSRAGRTGGSKTQYF.

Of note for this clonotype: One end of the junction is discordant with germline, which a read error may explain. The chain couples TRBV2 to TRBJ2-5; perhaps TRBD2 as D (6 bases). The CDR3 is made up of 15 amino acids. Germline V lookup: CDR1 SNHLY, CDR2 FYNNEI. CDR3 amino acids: CASSSTGRYKQPQYF. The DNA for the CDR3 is TGTGCCAGCAGTTCCACGGGGAGGTACAAACAGCCCCAGTACTTT. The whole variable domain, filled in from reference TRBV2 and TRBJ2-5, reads EPEVTQTPSHQVTQMGQEVILRCVPISNHLYFYWYRQILGQKVEFLVSFYNNEISEKSEIFDDQFSVERPDGSNFTLKIRSTKLEDSAMYFCASSSTGRYKQPQYFGPGTRLLVL.

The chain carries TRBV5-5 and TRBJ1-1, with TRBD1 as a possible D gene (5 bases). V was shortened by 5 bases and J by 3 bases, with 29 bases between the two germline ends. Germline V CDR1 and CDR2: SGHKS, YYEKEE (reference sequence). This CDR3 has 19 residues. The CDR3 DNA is TGTGCCAGCAGACCCGCCAGGGTCAGGAACCAAGGACGGGACACTGAAGCTTTCTTT. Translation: CASRPARVRNQGRDTEAFF.

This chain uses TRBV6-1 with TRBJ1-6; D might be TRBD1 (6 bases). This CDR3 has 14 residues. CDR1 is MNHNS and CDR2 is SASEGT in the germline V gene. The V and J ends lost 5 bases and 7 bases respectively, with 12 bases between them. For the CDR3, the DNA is TGTGCCAGCAGTCCATGGGGGCCCAATTCACCCCTCCACTTT. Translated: CASSPWGPNSPLHF.

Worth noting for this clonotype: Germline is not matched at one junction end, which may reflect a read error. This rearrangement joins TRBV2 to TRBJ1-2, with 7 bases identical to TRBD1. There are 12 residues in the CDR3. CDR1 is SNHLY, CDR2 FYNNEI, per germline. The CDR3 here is CTSRTDREPGSF. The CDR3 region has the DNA TGTACCAGCAGGACAGACAGGGAGCCGGGCTCCTTC.

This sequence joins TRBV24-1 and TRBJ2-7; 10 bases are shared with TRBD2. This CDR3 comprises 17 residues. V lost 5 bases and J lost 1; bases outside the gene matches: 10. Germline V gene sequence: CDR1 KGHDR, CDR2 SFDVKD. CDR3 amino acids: CATSAGTSAIPSYEQYF. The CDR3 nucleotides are TGTGCCACCAGTGCCGGGACTAGCGCGATCCCTTCCTACGAGCAGTACTTC.

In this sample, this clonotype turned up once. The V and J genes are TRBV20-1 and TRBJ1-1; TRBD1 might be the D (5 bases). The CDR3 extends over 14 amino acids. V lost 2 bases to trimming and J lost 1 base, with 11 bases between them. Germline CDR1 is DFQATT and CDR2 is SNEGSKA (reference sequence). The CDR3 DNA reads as TGCAGTGCTAGATGGGGAGGGGCGAACACTGAAGCTTTCTTT. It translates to CSARWGGANTEAFF.

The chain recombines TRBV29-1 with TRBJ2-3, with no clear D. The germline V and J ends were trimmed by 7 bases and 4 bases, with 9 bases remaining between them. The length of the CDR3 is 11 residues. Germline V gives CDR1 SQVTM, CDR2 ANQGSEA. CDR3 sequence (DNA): TGCAGCGCCGTGCTGGCAGATACGCAGTATTTT. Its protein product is CSAVLADTQYF.

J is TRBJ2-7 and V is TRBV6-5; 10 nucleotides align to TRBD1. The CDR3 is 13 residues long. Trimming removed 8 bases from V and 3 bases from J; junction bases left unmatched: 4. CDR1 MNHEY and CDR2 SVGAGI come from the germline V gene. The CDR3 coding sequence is TGTGCCAGCCCGGACAGGGGGGGCTACGAGCAGTACTTC. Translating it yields CASPDRGGYEQYF.